This note documents a single T cell receptor beta chain sequence. Its antigen is unidentified. This sequence may be a read error, since a much larger clone differs from it by one base. These data belong to a study of molecular identifiers for immune sequencing clone quantification. General observations from the study: Under 1% of molecules in naive cells, but over 98% of effector molecules, belonged to clones above 20 RNA copies. Reports indicate spiked Jurkat TCR RNA from one cell could be found among about 1 million naive cells.

There are 15 residues in the CDR3. The V and J ends lost 1 base and 3 bases respectively, with 14 bases between them. The germline gives CDR1 SGHRS, CDR2 YFSETQ. The sorting of naive CD8 T cells used the CD8+CD4-CCR7+CD45RA+ phenotype. Listed TCR primers and previously described methods were used for bulk TCR libraries. From the PCR reads, TCRdb called clonotypes with MiXCR, one entry per CDR3 protein. The sample lists more than 300,000 distinct CDR3 sequences, over 20% occurring once. The material sequenced was naive CD8+ T cells from blood, with Jurkat cell RNA spiked in. Subset specified: FACS-sorted CD8+CD4-CCR7+CD45RA+ naive T cells. The receptor was isolated from a human donor in good health. Some libraries in this study had Jurkat cell RNA spiked in. The genes are TRBV5-1 and TRBJ2-7; D ambiguous. The CDR3 spells CASSLKSNSYYEQYF. CDR3 sequence (DNA): TGCGCCAGCAGCTTGAAAAGTAACTCTTACTACGAGCAGTACTTC.